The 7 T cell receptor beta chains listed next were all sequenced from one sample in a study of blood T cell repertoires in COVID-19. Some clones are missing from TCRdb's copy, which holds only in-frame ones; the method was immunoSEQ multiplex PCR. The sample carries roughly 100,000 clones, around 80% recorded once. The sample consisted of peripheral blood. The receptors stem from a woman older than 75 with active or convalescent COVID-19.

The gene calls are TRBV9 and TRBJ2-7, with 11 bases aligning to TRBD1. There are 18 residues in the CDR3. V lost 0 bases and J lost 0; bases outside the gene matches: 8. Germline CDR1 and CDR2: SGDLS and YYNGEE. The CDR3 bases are TGTGCCAGCAGCGTAGCCCCCCGAGGGACAGGGGGCTCCTACGAGCAGTACTTC. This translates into CASSVAPRGTGGSYEQYF. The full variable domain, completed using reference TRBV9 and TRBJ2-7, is DSGVTQTPKHLITATGQRVTLRCSPRSGDLSVYWYQQSLDQGLQFLIQYYNGEERAKGNILERFSAQQFPDLHSELNLSSLELGDSALYFCASSVAPRGTGGSYEQYFGPGTRLTVT.

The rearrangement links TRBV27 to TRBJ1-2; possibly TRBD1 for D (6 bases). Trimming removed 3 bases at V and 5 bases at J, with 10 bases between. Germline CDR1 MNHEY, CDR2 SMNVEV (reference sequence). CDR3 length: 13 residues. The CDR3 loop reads CASSLDRSYGYTF. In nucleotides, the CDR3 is TGTGCCAGCAGTTTGGACAGATCGTATGGCTACACCTTC.

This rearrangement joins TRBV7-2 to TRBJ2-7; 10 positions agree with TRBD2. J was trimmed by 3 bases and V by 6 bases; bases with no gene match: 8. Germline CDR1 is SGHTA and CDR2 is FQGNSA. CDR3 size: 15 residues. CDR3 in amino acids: CASRGSSGGLYEQYF. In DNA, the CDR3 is TGTGCCAGCAGGGGCTCTAGCGGGGGCCTCTACGAGCAGTACTTC.

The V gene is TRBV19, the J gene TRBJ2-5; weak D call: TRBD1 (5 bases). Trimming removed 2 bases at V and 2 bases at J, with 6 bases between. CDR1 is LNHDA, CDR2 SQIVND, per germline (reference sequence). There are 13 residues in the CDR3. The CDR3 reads CASSIQGQETQYF. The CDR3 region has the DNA TGTGCCAGTAGTATACAGGGACAAGAGACCCAGTACTTC. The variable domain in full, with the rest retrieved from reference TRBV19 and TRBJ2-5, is DGGITQSPKYLFRKEGQNVTLSCEQNLNHDAMYWYRQDPGQGLRLIYYSQIVNDFQKGDIAEGYSVSREKKESFPLTVTSAQKNPTAFYLCASSIQGQETQYFGPGTRLLVL.

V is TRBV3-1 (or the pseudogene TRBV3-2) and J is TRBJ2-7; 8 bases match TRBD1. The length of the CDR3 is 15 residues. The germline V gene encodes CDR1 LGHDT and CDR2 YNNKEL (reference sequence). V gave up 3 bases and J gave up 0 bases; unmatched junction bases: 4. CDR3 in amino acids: CASSHGDRSSYEQYF. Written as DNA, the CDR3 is TGTGCCAGCAGCCATGGGGACAGGAGCTCCTACGAGCAGTACTTC.

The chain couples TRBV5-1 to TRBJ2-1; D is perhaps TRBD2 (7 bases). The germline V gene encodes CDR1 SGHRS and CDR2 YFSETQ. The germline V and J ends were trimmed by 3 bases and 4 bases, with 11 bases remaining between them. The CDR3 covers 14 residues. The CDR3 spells CASSSGEGYNEQFF. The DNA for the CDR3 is TGCGCCAGCAGCTCAGGGGAGGGGTACAATGAGCAGTTCTTC.

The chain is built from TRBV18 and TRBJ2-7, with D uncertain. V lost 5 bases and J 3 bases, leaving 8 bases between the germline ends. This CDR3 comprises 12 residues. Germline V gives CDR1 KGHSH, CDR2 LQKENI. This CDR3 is CASSKLDYEQYF. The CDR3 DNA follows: TGTGCCAGCTCAAAGTTAGACTACGAGCAGTACTTC.